The 27 T cell receptor beta chains given below trace back to one sample, sequenced in a study of OX40 agonist ivuxolimab in advanced cancers. Profiled with immunoSEQ multiplex PCR; TCRdb holds only in-frame clones, not every one. The sample holds approximately 22,000 clones, over 80% seen once. The starting material was CD4+ or CD8+ T cells sorted from blood, obtained in a trial of the OX40 agonist ivuxolimab. The receptor source for this set is an adult with an advanced solid tumor such as melanoma, head and neck, liver or kidney cancer.

The chain employs TRBV27 and TRBJ1-1; D remains ambiguous. CDR3 size: 14 residues. Trimming took 0 bases from V and 1 from J, leaving 6 bases between them. CDR1 is MNHEY, CDR2 SMNVEV, per germline (reference sequence). DNA for the CDR3: TGTGCCAGCAGTTTATCGGTCAGGAACACTGAAGCTTTCTTT. Translating gives CASSLSVRNTEAFF.

The genes are TRBV15 and TRBJ1-5; tentatively, D is TRBD1 (6 bases). From germline, CDR1 is LNHNV and CDR2 YYDKDF (reference sequence). The CDR3 is 15 amino acids. The ends were cut back, 1 base at V and 3 bases at J, with 10 bases in the middle. The CDR3 sequence is CATSRGTAYNQPQHF. As DNA, the CDR3 is TGTGCCACCAGCAGAGGGACAGCCTACAATCAGCCCCAGCATTTT.

The chain joins TRBV27 to TRBJ2-1, with D tentatively TRBD1 or TRBD2 (5 bases each). The length of the CDR3 is 14 residues. Germline V gene lookup returns CDR1 MNHEY and CDR2 SMNVEV (reference sequence). V gave up 8 bases and J gave up 0 bases, with 11 bases separating them. In DNA form, the CDR3 reads TGTGCCAGCCAATCAGGGAGCTCCTACAATGAGCAGTTCTTC. It encodes CASQSGSSYNEQFF.

This clone was seen a single time. The rearrangement links TRBV19 to TRBJ2-2, with D perhaps TRBD2 (5 bases). CDR3 size: 15 residues. Germline V gene sequence: CDR1 LNHDA, CDR2 SQIVND (reference sequence). The V end was cut by 3 bases, the J end by 2 bases, with 10 bases between. Here the CDR3 reads CASSIRTDNTGELFF. The DNA for the CDR3 is TGTGCCAGTAGTATTAGGACTGACAACACCGGGGAGCTGTTTTTT.

This clone was seen just once. The chain has TRBV7-6 and TRBJ1-1; a weak D match, TRBD1 (5 bases). The CDR3 is 12 residues long. Trimming shortened V by 3 bases and J by 5 bases, and 7 bases separated the two germline ends. The germline CDR1 and CDR2 sequences are SGHVS and FNYEAQ. The CDR3 spells CASSFWGTEAFF. In DNA form, the CDR3 reads TGTGCCAGCAGCTTCTGGGGGACTGAAGCTTTCTTT.

The DNA of the CDR3 is TGTGCCTGGGGGGACGGTTGGAACACTGAAGCTTTCTTT. Translated: CAWGDGWNTEAFF. The chain couples TRBV30 to TRBJ1-1; tentative D call: TRBD1 (5 bases). Per the germline V gene, CDR1 is GTSNPN and CDR2 is SVGIG (reference sequence). The CDR3 length is 13 residues. V was cut by 5 bases and J by 1 base, with 11 bases left in between.

This chain links TRBV6-6 with TRBJ2-3, with no clear D. The CDR3 extends over 15 amino acids. Germline V gene sequence: CDR1 MNHNY, CDR2 SVGAGI (reference sequence). Trimming removed 0 bases at V and 0 bases at J, with 7 bases between. This chain's CDR3 is CASSYSELSTDTQYF. CDR3 nucleotides: TGTGCCAGCAGTTACTCGGAACTTAGCACAGATACGCAGTATTTT.

The chain recombines TRBV7-9 with TRBJ2-7; 11 positions match TRBD1. Germline V gene lookup returns CDR1 SEHNR and CDR2 FQNEAQ (reference sequence). This CDR3 region has 12 residues. V shed 10 bases, J shed 5 bases, and the junction held 4 bases outside the gene matches. This CDR3 is CATGQGVNEQYF. The CDR3 nucleotides read TGTGCCACGGGACAGGGGGTCAACGAGCAGTACTTC. The full variable domain, completed using reference TRBV7-9 and TRBJ2-7, is DTGVSQNPRHKITKRGQNVTFRCDPISEHNRLYWYRQTLGQGPEFLTYFQNEAQLEKSRLLSDRFSAERPKGSFSTLEIQRTEQGDSAMYLCATGQGVNEQYFGPGTRLTVT.

The chain recombines TRBV5-1 with TRBJ2-4; TRBD1 agrees at 8 bases. Germline values: CDR1 SGHRS, CDR2 YFSETQ. The CDR3 has 14 amino acids. V trimming: 4 bases; J trimming: 10 bases; junction bases outside the gene matches: 10. CDR3 nucleotides: TGCGCCAGCAGCCCGACGGACAGGGCCGGGATTCAGTACTTC. It is translated as CASSPTDRAGIQYF.

The genes are TRBV5-1 and TRBJ1-1, with TRBD1 matching 7 bases. CDR1 and CDR2 (germline): SGHRS, YFSETQ. The junction had 7 bases not matched to a gene; V was cut back by 1 base and J by 7 bases. The CDR3 extends over 14 amino acids. In DNA, the CDR3 is TGCGCCAGCAGCTTGTACAGGGGTAGTTTTGAAGCTTTCTTT. Translation gives CASSLYRGSFEAFF.

The sample holds a few counts of this clone. J is TRBJ1-2 and V is TRBV30, with D unresolved. The V and J ends lost 1 base and 4 bases respectively, with 7 bases between them. This CDR3 spans 12 amino acids. Germline values: CDR1 GTSNPN, CDR2 SVGIG (reference sequence). The DNA of the CDR3 is TGTGCCTGGAGTGGCGGGTTCTATGGCTACACCTTC. Translated, it gives CAWSGGFYGYTF.

The chain has TRBV7-9 and TRBJ1-1; 11 bases are a match to TRBD1. Germline V gene lookup returns CDR1 SEHNR and CDR2 FQNEAQ (reference sequence). The trim removed 5 bases at V and 5 bases at J, leaving 7 bases unmatched. The CDR3 loop spans 15 amino acids. The CDR3 bases are TGTGCCAGCAGCCCACCGGGACAGGGGGAAACTGAAGCTTTCTTT. This translates into CASSPPGQGETEAFF.

The chain couples TRBV20-1 to TRBJ2-1; D may be TRBD2 (6 bases). CDR3 length equals 11 residues. The V gene's germline CDR1 is DFQATT and CDR2 SNEGSKA (reference sequence). Trimming left V 6 bases short and J 6 bases short, with 9 bases between. In DNA, the CDR3 is TGCAGTGCCAGACTAGGCAATGAGCAGTTCTTC. Its protein product is CSARLGNEQFF.

This clone is termed medium-sized. V gene TRBV5-1 combines with J gene TRBJ2-3, with TRBD2 matching over 15 bases. Germline-derived CDR1 and CDR2 are SGHRS and YFSETQ. Germline trimming cut 0 bases from V and 2 bases from J; bases unmatched to any gene: 4. The CDR3 consists of 18 residues. Here the CDR3 DNA reads TGCGCCAGCAGCTTGGAGGGACTAGCGGGAGGCCCCACAGATACGCAGTATTTT. Translation gives CASSLEGLAGGPTDTQYF. Full variable domain (outside the CDR3, taken from reference TRBV5-1 and TRBJ2-3): KAGVTQTPRYLIKTRGQQVTLSCSPISGHRSVSWYQQTPGQGLQFLFEYFSETQRNKGNFPGRFSGRQFSNSRSEMNVSTLELGDSALYLCASSLEGLAGGPTDTQYFGPGTRLTVL.

CDR3 sequence reads: CASSWGRYGPDTQYF. CDR3 DNA sequence: TGTGCCAGCAGCTGGGGGCGGTATGGGCCAGATACGCAGTATTTT. The chain recombines TRBV7-9 with TRBJ2-3, with D perhaps matching TRBD1 (6 bases). The V gene lost 4 bases and the J gene lost 4 bases, with 15 bases spanning the gap. CDR1 and CDR2 from the germline V gene are SEHNR and FQNEAQ (reference sequence). The CDR3 is 15 amino acids.

This clone was picked up one time. V usage is TRBV5-4 and J usage is TRBJ2-7, with D uncertain. The CDR3 loop spans 13 amino acids. In germline, CDR1 is SGHNT, CDR2 YYREEE (reference sequence). Trimming shortened V by 2 bases and J by 2 bases, and 8 bases separated the two germline ends. CDR3 residues: CASSFYGAYEQYF. Here the CDR3 DNA reads TGTGCCAGCAGCTTTTACGGAGCCTACGAGCAGTACTTC.

The chain uses TRBV11-2 and TRBJ1-2; D is uncertain. V gave up 0 bases and J gave up 2 bases, with 7 bases separating them. The CDR3 has 14 residues. Germline CDR1 reads SGHAT; CDR2 reads FQNNGV. Here the CDR3 reads CASSLEGGNYGYTF. CDR3 DNA: TGTGCCAGCAGCTTAGAGGGCGGGAACTATGGCTACACCTTC. The complete variable domain, with remaining parts taken from reference TRBV11-2 and TRBJ1-2, reads EAGVAQSPRYKIIEKRQSVAFWCNPISGHATLYWYQQILGQGPKLLIQFQNNGVVDDSQLPKDRFSAERLKGVDSTLKIQPAKLEDSAVYLCASSLEGGNYGYTFGSGTRLTVV.

This clone was recorded once. This chain links TRBV10-3 with TRBJ2-2; D ambiguous. Germline loops: CDR1 ENHRY, CDR2 SYGVKD. The germline V and J ends were trimmed by 0 bases and 2 bases, with 16 bases remaining between them. The CDR3 contains 18 residues. The CDR3 here is CAISESAESILNTGELFF. The DNA for the CDR3 is TGTGCCATCAGTGAGTCTGCAGAATCCATCCTAAACACCGGGGAGCTGTTTTTT.

The CDR3 DNA is TGTGCCAGCAGTCCCCCGGACAGATGGAATCAGCCCCAGCATTTT. Translation gives CASSPPDRWNQPQHF. The genes are TRBV28 and TRBJ1-5, with a possible D match to TRBD1 (6 bases). There are 15 residues in the CDR3. Germline V CDR1 and CDR2: MDHEN, SYDVKM. The V gene lost 5 bases and the J gene lost 4 bases, with 15 bases spanning the gap.

V is TRBV15 and J is TRBJ2-7, with D unclear. Germline V CDR1 and CDR2: LNHNV, YYDKDF (reference sequence). Trimming cost V 5 bases and J 3 bases, with 17 bases left between them. The CDR3 totals 15 residues. The CDR3 region is CATSPDGQDHYEQYF. Here the CDR3 DNA reads TGTGCCACCAGCCCTGATGGGCAGGACCACTACGAGCAGTACTTC. The full variable domain, in which reference TRBV15 and TRBJ2-7 provide the parts outside the CDR3, is DAMVIQNPRYQVTQFGKPVTLSCSQTLNHNVMYWYQQKSSQAPKLLFHYYDKDFNNEADTPDNFQSRRPNTSFCFLDIRSPGLGDTAMYLCATSPDGQDHYEQYFGPGTRLTVT.

The rearrangement uses TRBV27 and TRBJ1-5; D is possibly TRBD1 (5 bases). Trimming cost V 5 bases and J 5 bases, with 16 bases left between them. The CDR3 consists of 15 residues. From germline, CDR1 is MNHEY and CDR2 SMNVEV (reference sequence). CDR3 amino acids: CASSPRPGGDQPQHF. DNA of the CDR3: TGTGCCAGCAGTCCCAGGCCGGGGGGGGATCAGCCCCAGCATTTT.

This clone was seen only a few times. J is TRBJ1-3 and V is TRBV7-9; D gene unclear. V lost 5 bases to trimming and J lost 4 bases, with 6 bases between them. CDR1 SEHNR and CDR2 FQNEAQ come from the germline V gene (reference sequence). The CDR3 runs to 12 residues. The CDR3 spells CASSTLGNTIYF. CDR3 sequence (DNA): TGTGCCAGCAGCACATTAGGAAACACCATATATTTT.

V usage is TRBV7-9 and J usage is TRBJ1-1; TRBD1 is a possible D gene (5 bases). Germline V CDR1 and CDR2: SEHNR, FQNEAQ (reference sequence). The V end was cut by 5 bases, the J end by 6 bases, with 16 bases between. The CDR3 runs 14 residues. This CDR3 is CASSPSSGSAEAFF. The CDR3 nucleotides are TGTGCCAGCAGCCCATCCTCAGGGTCCGCTGAAGCTTTCTTT.

The chain recombines TRBV9 with TRBJ2-6; perhaps TRBD1 as D (6 bases). The V gene lost 5 bases and the J gene lost 8 bases, with 17 bases spanning the gap. The CDR3 runs to 15 residues. Germline V CDR1 and CDR2: SGDLS, YYNGEE. The CDR3 nucleotides are TGTGCCAGCAGAGGAACAGGGTACCTCTCCAACGTCCTGACTTTC. Encoded protein: CASRGTGYLSNVLTF.

The chain uses TRBV7-8 and TRBJ1-1; D uncertain. Germline assignment: CDR1 SGHVS and CDR2 FQNEAQ. The CDR3 is made up of 15 amino acids. V lost 5 bases to trimming and J lost 6 bases, with 19 bases between them. This CDR3 reads CASSPKSQFNPEAFF. The CDR3 nucleotides are TGTGCCAGCAGCCCAAAGTCACAGTTTAACCCTGAAGCTTTCTTT.

The rearrangement links TRBV6-1 to TRBJ2-3; D is undetermined. The length of the CDR3 is 14 residues. V gave up 2 bases and J gave up 3 bases, with 9 bases separating them. Germline assignment: CDR1 MNHNS and CDR2 SASEGT. The CDR3 DNA follows: TGTGCCAGCAGTGAAATCCCGTTAACAGATACGCAGTATTTT. The encoded protein is CASSEIPLTDTQYF.

The genes are TRBV27 and TRBJ1-3; D may be TRBD1 (6 bases). V lost 4 bases and J 3 bases, leaving 13 bases between the germline ends. Germline CDR1 reads MNHEY; CDR2 reads SMNVEV (reference sequence). This CDR3 contains 15 residues. This CDR3 reads CASSSNREFGNTIYF. The CDR3 DNA reads as TGTGCCAGCAGTTCAAACAGGGAGTTTGGAAACACCATATATTTT.